This TCR beta chain was identified in a study of blood T cells in healthy people across ages. Regarding this clonotype: Its antigen is unidentified.

Whole-study findings and limits: In the absence of known donor CMV status, changes in expanded clonotypes were possibly confounded.

Alongside a J-beta primer mix, a sample-barcoded 5' primer served in a second PCR lasting 7 to 11 cycles. MiXCR, applied by TCRdb to the 5' RACE reads, yields one record per CDR3 protein. The sample lists fewer than 700,000 distinct CDR3 sequences; roughly 43% were seen once. The specimen sequenced was blood. This receptor was obtained from a man older than 75 in good health.

CDR3: CASSIDSGGFYNEQYF. CDR3 in DNA: TGCGCCAGCAGCATAGATAGCGGGGGCTTCTACAATGAGCAGTACTTC. V and J are TRBV5-1 and TRBJ2-5; 9 bases map to TRBD2. V dropped 4 bases and J dropped 11; count of bases not matched to a gene: 18. The CDR3 loop spans 16 amino acids. In germline, CDR1 is SGHRS, CDR2 YFSETQ. Together with reference TRBV5-1 and TRBJ2-5, the CDR3 gives the full variable domain: KAGVTQTPRYLIKTRGQQVTLSCSPISGHRSVSWYQQTPGQGLQFLFEYFSETQRNKGNFPGRFSGRQFSNSRSEMNVSTLELGDSALYLCASSIDSGGFYNEQYFGPGTRLLVL.